Listed below are T cell receptor beta chains from one sample, sequenced in a study of cytomegalovirus exposure and HLA in healthy donors. Libraries were prepared by immunoSEQ multiplex PCR; TCRdb keeps only in-frame clonotypes and omits some of them. The sample consists of approximately 140,000 clones, around 77% of them appearing once. The specimen sequenced was PBMCs. Receptors originate from a woman aged 50 to 60 in good health and CMV-seronegative. Each CDR3 is given with its conserved first and last residue. D genes are given only for firm matches. A row's size may be missing; if present it is once, few, many or a size class.

clone_size: NA
d_call: TRBD1
v_call: TRBV5-8
j_call: TRBJ2-7
cdr3_nt: TGTGCCAGCAGCAAGCCTTCCCCCCACCGGGACAGCCGCTCCTACGAGCAGTACTTC
cdr3_aa: CASSKPSPHRDSRSYEQYF

clone_size: NA
d_call: NA
v_call: TRBV5-6
j_call: TRBJ2-2
cdr3_nt: TGTGCCAGCAGCTTTGGCGGGTGGGGCACCGGGGAGCTGTTTTTT
cdr3_aa: CASSFGGWGTGELFF

clone_size: NA
d_call: NA
v_call: TRBV7-9
j_call: TRBJ1-3
cdr3_nt: TGTGCCAGCATTCCTACCGAGCTCTTTGCTGGAAACACCATATATTTT
cdr3_aa: CASIPTELFAGNTIYF

clone_size: NA
d_call: NA
v_call: TRBV7-8
j_call: TRBJ1-5
cdr3_nt: TGTGCCAGCAGCTTAGCCAGGGCCAATCAGCCCCAGCATTTT
cdr3_aa: CASSLARANQPQHF

clone_size: NA
d_call: TRBD2
v_call: TRBV7-2
j_call: TRBJ2-7
cdr3_nt: TGTGCCAGCAGCTTAACCCGGACTAGCGGGGGTGGCAAGCAGCACTTC
cdr3_aa: CASSLTRTSGGGKQHF

clone_size: NA
d_call: NA
v_call: TRBV7-2
j_call: TRBJ1-1
cdr3_nt: TGTGCCAGCAGCCAGACCCGGGGCACTGAAGCTTTCTTT
cdr3_aa: CASSQTRGTEAFF

clone_size: few
d_call: TRBD1
v_call: TRBV6-6
j_call: TRBJ2-3
cdr3_nt: TGTGCCACCTACTGGACAGGGGGCACAGATACGCAGTATTTT
cdr3_aa: CATYWTGGTDTQYF

clone_size: NA
d_call: TRBD1
v_call: TRBV2
j_call: TRBJ1-6
cdr3_nt: TGTGCCAGCTCACGACAGGGGTTGATTTCACCCCTCCACTTT
cdr3_aa: CASSRQGLISPLHF

clone_size: NA
d_call: TRBD2
v_call: TRBV6-4
j_call: TRBJ2-3
cdr3_nt: TGTGCCAGCAGTGAATCCCTAGCGGGGGGGCCCGATACGCAGTATTTT
cdr3_aa: CASSESLAGGPDTQYF

clone_size: NA
d_call: NA
v_call: TRBV29-1
j_call: TRBJ2-3
cdr3_nt: TGCAGCGTTCCTCAGGGGTCTGGCACAGATACGCAGTATTTT
cdr3_aa: CSVPQGSGTDTQYF

clone_size: NA
d_call: NA
v_call: TRBV10-1
j_call: TRBJ2-5
cdr3_nt: TGCGCCAGCAGTGAGTCGGGGACCGGAGGGGAGACCCAGTACTTC
cdr3_aa: CASSESGTGGETQYF

clone_size: NA
d_call: NA
v_call: TRBV5-4
j_call: TRBJ2-3
cdr3_nt: TGTGCCAGCAGCTTGGAGTCCGGTACGCAGTATTTT
cdr3_aa: CASSLESGTQYF

clone_size: NA
d_call: NA
v_call: TRBV7-9
j_call: TRBJ2-5
cdr3_nt: TGTGCCAGCAGCTACCTCGGGGGGCCGGAGACCCAGTACTTC
cdr3_aa: CASSYLGGPETQYF

clone_size: NA
d_call: NA
v_call: TRBV27
j_call: TRBJ2-5
cdr3_nt: TGTGCCAGCAGGGAGATGGGGGGAGATGAGACCCAGTACTTC
cdr3_aa: CASREMGGDETQYF

clone_size: NA
d_call: NA
v_call: TRBV2
j_call: TRBJ1-3
cdr3_nt: TGTGCCAGCAGTGTTACCCGTGGGTTAGGGAGCTCTGGAAACACCATATATTTT
cdr3_aa: CASSVTRGLGSSGNTIYF

clone_size: NA
d_call: TRBD1
v_call: TRBV5-6
j_call: TRBJ1-4
cdr3_nt: TGTGCCAGCAGCTTGGTCGGGACAGGGGATGAAAAACTGTTTTTT
cdr3_aa: CASSLVGTGDEKLFF

clone_size: NA
d_call: NA
v_call: TRBV6-1
j_call: TRBJ2-3
cdr3_nt: TGTGCCAGCAGGGTGGCTTGGGCCACAGATACGCAGTATTTT
cdr3_aa: CASRVAWATDTQYF

clone_size: NA
d_call: NA
v_call: TRBV7-2
j_call: TRBJ1-3
cdr3_nt: TGTGCCAGCAGCAACGGTCGGTTTGGTGGAAACACCATATATTTT
cdr3_aa: CASSNGRFGGNTIYF

clone_size: NA
d_call: NA
v_call: TRBV6-1
j_call: TRBJ1-1
cdr3_nt: TGTGCCAGCAAAAAAGAGTCCTTGAACACTGAAGCTTTCTTT
cdr3_aa: CASKKESLNTEAFF

clone_size: NA
d_call: TRBD1
v_call: TRBV4-3
j_call: TRBJ1-4
cdr3_nt: TGCGCCAGCAGCCAAGGACTCGGACAGGTGAAGGAAAAACTGTTTTTT
cdr3_aa: CASSQGLGQVKEKLFF

clone_size: NA
d_call: TRBD1
v_call: TRBV6-1
j_call: TRBJ2-7
cdr3_nt: TGTGCCAGCAGTCGTACCGGGACAGGCACCTACGAGCAGTACTTC
cdr3_aa: CASSRTGTGTYEQYF

clone_size: NA
d_call: NA
v_call: TRBV28
j_call: TRBJ1-4
cdr3_nt: TGTGCCAGCAGTGCCTTGAGGCTACACAATGAAAAACTGTTTTTT
cdr3_aa: CASSALRLHNEKLFF

clone_size: few
d_call: NA
v_call: TRBV11-3
j_call: TRBJ1-2
cdr3_nt: TGTGCCAGCTTATTTAGGCAGGGAGGCTATGGCTACACCTTC
cdr3_aa: CASLFRQGGYGYTF

clone_size: NA
d_call: TRBD1
v_call: TRBV5-1
j_call: TRBJ2-3
cdr3_nt: TGCGCCAGCAGCTTTGGGACAGGGGTAACAGATACGCAGTATTTT
cdr3_aa: CASSFGTGVTDTQYF

clone_size: NA
d_call: TRBD1
v_call: TRBV7-2
j_call: TRBJ1-1
cdr3_nt: TGTGCCAGCAGGATAGGGGGCCTTAGTCAATCTGAAGCTTTCTTT
cdr3_aa: CASRIGGLSQSEAFF

clone_size: NA
d_call: NA
v_call: TRBV27
j_call: TRBJ2-5
cdr3_nt: TGTGCCAGCAGTTTATCAGGGGGAGTAGCCGAGACCCAGTACTTC
cdr3_aa: CASSLSGGVAETQYF

clone_size: NA
d_call: NA
v_call: TRBV7-2
j_call: TRBJ1-1
cdr3_nt: TGTGCCAGCAGATTAGGGCGGGAGAACATTGAAGCTTTCTTT
cdr3_aa: CASRLGRENIEAFF